This T cell receptor (beta chain) emerged from a study of blood T cell repertoires in COVID-19 (dated by TCRdb to 2018 to 2021). With regard to the full study: The collaborator samples originated in the United States, Italy and Spain and spanned the acute and convalescent phases of COVID-19. The material from the prospective study consisted of cDNA or gDNA derived from T cells, B-cell-depleted T cells, or PBMCs. Subjects who had been exposed to COVID-19, were actively infected with it, or had recovered from it provided the deeply sampled blood TCRbeta repertoires that made up the dataset. A freely available public database, intended as a resource for researchers studying the immune response to SARS-CoV-2, is where the repertoires were released. The samples were drawn from the first 160 participants of the ongoing ImmuneRACE study and from 1,254 subjects provided by 6 global collaborators. Sample metadata almost always included a de-identified subject ID, COVID-19 status, age in years and sex. Where available, HLA class I and class II types were taken from metadata supplied by the sample provider and were not determined by assay-based typing.

TCRbeta CDR3 regions were amplified from genomic DNA by means of the immunoSEQ Assay, a bias-controlled multiplex PCR. Per the source publication's procedure: Nucleated cell counts per sample were estimated from amplification of reference gene primers within the assay. Sequence reads were collapsed and filtered to measure the absolute abundance of every unique TCRbeta CDR3 rearrangement. For each sample, productive Simpson clonality was calculated by taking the square root of Simpson's diversity index across productive rearrangements. In TCRdb, the immuneACCESS table is reduced to in-frame sequences with V and J assigned. These tables do not hold every clone; where another copy was compared, an unresolved V gene accounts for under half, and the others remain unexplained. The DNA gave D and trimming, while V, J and clone size come from that table. Present in this sample are some 240,000 clones, 75% to 85% of which were seen just once. 9.7% of the sample is taken by the ten largest.

Concerning this clone itself: It lacks a known antigen. The input lacks base qualities; no much larger clone sits a single base away.

General study outcomes and caveats: The quantity of clinical and demographic metadata differed by source and by participant and was supplied without curation.

Collaborating institutions collected whole blood in K2EDTA tubes following their own protocols. For TCRbeta analysis, collaborators shipped samples as frozen whole blood, isolated PBMCs, or DNA extracted from either of those sample types. Trimming leaves V shorter by 6 bases and J shorter by 4 bases, with the junction holding 10 bases beyond the gene matches. From the cysteine up to the phenylalanine, the CDR3 has a length of 14 residues. Only the CDR3 portion is preserved as DNA: 42 bases, with reading frame beginning at the first base. The CDR1 and CDR2 encoded by the germline V gene are SQVTM and ANQGSEA.

Recombination linked TRBV29-1 to TRBJ1-2, with TRBD1 matching 8 junction bases. The source is a man aged 50 or older with active or convalescent COVID-19. The sample comprised peripheral blood. The bases are TGCAGCGTGGCCCCTCGGGGGACAGGCTATGGCTACACCTTC. It specifies CSVAPRGTGYGYTF.